What follows describes a single T cell receptor (delta chain). No antigen is known for it. There are no base qualities to consult, and no much larger clone falls within one base. The method behind the library was PCR. Data came from an Illumina MiSeq. The authors' analysis ran thus. In reporting clonotype frequencies of the TRDV repertoire, clonotypes with just one read were left out. TCRdb recomputed clones from the public reads with CATT; identical DNA rows were then combined. None of the V and J calls come from the authors' own analysis; TCRdb made them. Recorded for this sample are around 2,000 delta-chain clones; roughly 65% of them occurred a single time. The top ten clonotypes cover over 12% of the sample. The data derive from a study of TRDV2 sequences in healthy donors (TCRdb year 2020). Looking at the study overall: Around 20 single-cell-derived gamma9delta2 T cell clones spanning the full range of antitumor activity were TCR-sequenced and traced within the bulk repertoire.

Findings and caveats that apply to the study as a whole: The TCRdelta clonotypes of several highly reactive clones appeared rare, since those clonotypes could not be detected in the bulk sequencing data from the donors of those clones. Although the observed TCRdelta repertoires were highly focused, the frequency of a clonotype did not correlate with the antitumor functional potential of the respective clone.

The CDR1 and CDR2 encoded by the germline V gene are GEAIGNYY and EKD. At the junction V is shortened by 0 bases and J by 3 bases; bases outside the gene matches: 8. Taken from cysteine to phenylalanine, the CDR3 has 17 residues. Only the CDR3 part of the read is kept: 51 bases, read in frame from the first base. Bulk sequencing of complete TCR delta chain (Vdelta2) repertoires was used to follow how often functionally characterized gamma9delta2 T cell clones occurred. The Dutch blood bank supplied purchased peripheral blood from anonymous healthy donors. The gamma9delta2 T cells examined in the study came from the peripheral blood of healthy donors.

Material for sequencing was Vd2+ gamma-delta T cells from blood. The cell subset or site label here, explained by the study, means: TCR Vdelta2-expressing (gamma9delta2) T cells. The clonotype was recovered from a human donor in good health. The chain links TRDV2 with TRDJ1; TRDD3 matches 11 bases in the middle. The CDR3 protein is CACDTVETGGYADKLIF. Here is the DNA: TGTGCCTGTGACACCGTAGAGACTGGGGGATATGCCGATAAACTCATCTTT.